This TCR beta chain was recovered during a study of shared clonotypes between healthy human individuals. Across the whole study: Donors had three CD4 naive, three CD4 memory, two CD8 naive and one CD8 memory plate apiece.

V was clipped by 0 bases and J by 4 bases; unmatched bases: 12. Per the germline V gene, CDR1 is MNHEY and CDR2 is SMNVEV (reference sequence). CDR3 length equals 19 residues. Naive CD8 isolation took CD45RO-negative cells positively selected for CCR7 and excluded terminally differentiated effector memory CD45RA+ cells. Donors, without exception, were Caucasian adults residing in Nashville, Tennessee. Profiled with immunoSEQ multiplex PCR; TCRdb holds only in-frame clones, not every one. The table shows hundreds of thousands of clones, with around 96% occurring only once. The sample comprised naive CD8+ T cells sorted from blood. This clonotype was obtained from a woman in her twenties or thirties in good health. This chain joins TRBV27 and TRBJ2-1, with 10 bases fitting TRBD1. CDR3 coding DNA: TGTGCCAGCAGTTTATCCCCTCCGGGACAGGGGCACCGTTACAATGAGCAGTTCTTC. It is translated as CASSLSPPGQGHRYNEQFF.